This T cell receptor (beta chain) appears in the sequencing data of a study of cytomegalovirus exposure and HLA in healthy donors. The junction had 5 bases not matched to a gene; V was cut back by 2 bases and J by 6 bases. The CDR3 has 15 amino acids. Germline-derived CDR1 and CDR2 are WNHNN and SYGVQD (reference sequence). The PCR employed 60 Vbeta primers together with 13 Jbeta primers. The table came from immunoSEQ multiplex PCR; TCRdb's copy has only in-frame clones and leaves some out. Of roughly 84,000 clones listed, around 73% are singletons. The chain uses TRBV10-1 and TRBJ2-1, with 9 bases lining up with TRBD2. Sequencing was performed on PBMCs. The TCR was taken from a man aged 50-60 years in good health and CMV-seronegative. CDR3 DNA sequence: TGCGCCAGCAGTGAGCCGGGGACTAGCTTCAATGAGCAGTTCTTC. Protein sequence: CASSEPGTSFNEQFF.